This entry describes one TCR beta chain. This sample was included in a study of blood T cell repertoires in COVID-19. Study at large: Acute and convalescent COVID-19 specimens originated in the United States, Italy and Spain. Sources were T cells, B-cell-depleted T cells, or PBMCs; the material itself was cDNA or gDNA.

This CDR3 region has 15 residues. With V trimmed by 7 bases and J by 3 bases, 8 bases remained unmatched. CDR1 is LGHNA, CDR2 YNFKEQ, per germline. In the original analysis: Reference gene primers were amplified, and this amplification served to estimate nucleated cell counts. Profiled with immunoSEQ multiplex PCR; TCRdb holds only in-frame clones, not every one. From that table come the V and J calls and clone size; the DNA was used to work out D and trimming. The sample comprises around 250,000 clones, over 75% of which are singletons, and less than 10% rests with the top ten. The chain employs TRBV4-2 and TRBJ2-2; 7 bases line up with TRBD2. This sequence originates from a human donor in a cohort sampled during active COVID-19. Sequencing was performed on peripheral blood. The CDR3 bases are TGTGCCAGCAACCCGGGAGGAGCTTACACCGGGGAGCTGTTTTTT. It specifies CASNPGGAYTGELFF.